This T cell receptor beta chain was documented in a study of vaccination and CD4 T cells after COVID-19. Turning to the study itself: Cells were stimulated with overlapping spike peptide pools from SARS-CoV-2, HCoV-NL63, HCoV-OC43 and HCoV-229E. The study, taken as a whole, reports: Reactive clonotype counts went from median about 20 after infection to a few dozen after vaccination, nonsignificantly.

Concerning this clonotype itself: Its antigen is unknown.

With the Oncomine TCR Beta short-read assay, DNA from cultured CD4+ T cells was sequenced. TCRdb ran MiXCR on the PCR reads and lists one entry per CDR3 protein. The table shows approximately 11,000 distinct CDR3 sequences, with 41% occurring only once. The CDR3 spans 14 residues. Per germline, CDR1 DFQATT and CDR2 SNEGSKA (reference sequence). J was trimmed by 0 bases and V by 2 bases; bases with no gene match: 0. Treatment specified: roughly 10-day PBMC culture with coronavirus spike peptide pools or control peptides (ViraFEST assay). It was after roughly ten days of culture that CD4+ T cells were isolated by negative selection.

Sequencing was carried out using CD4+ T cells from blood, cultured in vitro. This chain links TRBV20-1 with TRBJ2-1; 8 nucleotides line up with TRBD2. The TCR was taken from a human donor who had recovered from COVID-19. CDR3 in amino acids: CSARSGSSYNEQFF. Here the CDR3 DNA reads TGCAGTGCTAGAAGCGGGAGCTCCTACAATGAGCAGTTCTTC.